This is a list of T cell receptor beta chains from one sample in a study of cytomegalovirus exposure and HLA in healthy donors. Profiled with immunoSEQ multiplex PCR; TCRdb holds only in-frame clones, not every one. The profile covers about 180,000 clones, with 80% to 90% appearing a single time and about 2.4% taken by the ten largest. The source material was PBMCs. These receptors were collected from a male donor in good health and CMV-seronegative. Each CDR3 is given with its conserved first and last residue. A D gene is named only where the DNA matches it firmly. Size tells how often a clone was seen (once, few, many) or the class of an expanded clone, and some rows leave it out.

abundance	j_gene	v_gene	d_gene	CDR3nt	CDR3aa
few	TRBJ2-7	TRBV29-1	TRBD1	TGCAGCGCCACACAGGGGGCATCCTACGAGCAGTACTTC	CSATQGASYEQYF
-	TRBJ2-3	TRBV7-2	-	TGTGCCAGCAGCTTAGGACAGTCCACAGATACGCAGTATTTT	CASSLGQSTDTQYF
-	TRBJ2-7	TRBV5-6	-	TGTGCCAGCAGCTTGGACTTCCCCGACGAGCAGTACTTC	CASSLDFPDEQYF
-	TRBJ2-1	TRBV27	-	TGTGCCAGCATTTCAACTTATGGGAGAGTTTCAGGTGAGCAGTTCTTC	CASISTYGRVSGEQFF
few	TRBJ1-4	TRBV6-5	TRBD1	TGTGCCAGCAGCCCGGACAGGGCGGAGGAAAAACTGTTTTTT	CASSPDRAEEKLFF
-	TRBJ2-2	TRBV9	-	TGTGCCAGCAGCCCTCTGGGGCAGACCACCGGGGAGCTGTTTTTT	CASSPLGQTTGELFF
-	TRBJ1-5	TRBV7-2	-	TGTGCCAGCAGCTTATTTGGACAGAGCGGTCAGCCCCAGCATTTT	CASSLFGQSGQPQHF
once	TRBJ1-4	TRBV2	-	TGTGCCAGCGATTACACCTCAACTAATGAAAAACTGTTTTTT	CASDYTSTNEKLFF
-	TRBJ1-1	TRBV30	-	TGTGCCTGGAGCGTGGGACATTGGAACACTGAAGCTTTCTTT	CAWSVGHWNTEAFF
-	TRBJ1-1	TRBV7-2	TRBD1	TGTGCCAGCAGCGCCCTGACAGGGGGCAACACTGAAGCTTTCTTT	CASSALTGGNTEAFF
-	TRBJ2-7	TRBV25-1	TRBD1	TGTGCCAGCAGTGAATACTGGACAGGGGGCTCCGAGCAGTACTTC	CASSEYWTGGSEQYF
-	TRBJ1-4	TRBV4-3	-	TGCGCCAGCAGCCAAGACAGGAATGAAAAACTGTTTTTT	CASSQDRNEKLFF
-	TRBJ2-2	TRBV11-2	TRBD1	TGTGCCAGCAGCCCACGGACAGGGGGCACCGGGGAGCTGTTTTTT	CASSPRTGGTGELFF
-	TRBJ1-2	TRBV6-5	TRBD1	TGTGCCAGCAGCCTTACAGGGGGCGGTGGCTACACCTTC	CASSLTGGGGYTF
-	TRBJ2-7	TRBV6-5	TRBD2	TGTGCCAGCAGTTACGGGGCGGGAGGGCTTTACGAGCAGTACTTC	CASSYGAGGLYEQYF
-	TRBJ1-1	TRBV5-1	-	TGCGCCAGCAGCCAACAGGGATACACTGAAGCTTTCTTT	CASSQQGYTEAFF
-	TRBJ2-1	TRBV19	-	TGTGCCAGTAGCGTAGCGTTCGGTGAGCAGTTCTTC	CASSVAFGEQFF
-	TRBJ2-2	TRBV5-4	-	TGTGCCAGCAGCTCCCTCAGGGGCCCCGGGGAGCTGTTTTTT	CASSSLRGPGELFF
once	TRBJ2-7	TRBV30	-	TGTGCCTGGAGGGCGGAGGGGGGGACCTCCTACGAGCAGTACTTC	CAWRAEGGTSYEQYF
-	TRBJ2-5	TRBV6-6	-	TGTGCCAGCAGTTACGGGGCCCAAGAGACCCAGTACTTC	CASSYGAQETQYF
-	TRBJ2-7	TRBV13	TRBD2	TGTGCCAGCAGCTTAAGGCAGGCGGGAGGTTCCTACGAGCAGTACTTC	CASSLRQAGGSYEQYF
-	TRBJ2-3	TRBV28	-	TGTGCCAGCAGTTTGGAGTTCCCAGATACGCAGTATTTT	CASSLEFPDTQYF
once	TRBJ2-3	TRBV5-5	-	TGTGCCAGCAGCTTGCCGGGCACAGATACGCAGTATTTT	CASSLPGTDTQYF
-	TRBJ1-1	TRBV27	-	TGTGCCAGCAGTTTATCCTTAAGACAGGAAGCTTTCTTT	CASSLSLRQEAFF
-	TRBJ2-6	TRBV5-1	TRBD1	TGCGCCAGCAGCTCGGGACAGGGGGCAGCTGGGGCCAACGTCCTGACTTTC	CASSSGQGAAGANVLTF
few	TRBJ1-1	TRBV27	-	TGTGCCAGCAGGGCCTACAGAGCCACTGAAGCTTTCTTT	CASRAYRATEAFF
-	TRBJ2-7	TRBV19	-	TGTGCCAGTACCTCAACGTGGCAGGGCAGCGAGCAGTACTTC	CASTSTWQGSEQYF
once	TRBJ2-7	TRBV7-2	TRBD2	TGTGCCAGCAGCCTTGAGTCGAGCGGGGACCACGAGCAGTACTTC	CASSLESSGDHEQYF
once	TRBJ2-1	TRBV5-1	TRBD1	TGCGCCAGCAGCTTAGACAGGGCCTACAATGAGCAGTTCTTC	CASSLDRAYNEQFF
-	TRBJ1-4	TRBV2	-	TGTGCCAGCAGTGAATGGGGCCAGCGGGGTGAAAAACTGTTTTTT	CASSEWGQRGEKLFF
-	TRBJ2-7	TRBV5-8	-	TGTGCCAGCAGCTTCTCGGGCGAGCAGTACTTC	CASSFSGEQYF
-	TRBJ2-1	TRBV4-1	TRBD2	TGCGCCAGCAGCCAAGAGGTAGCGGGGCGCTACAATGAGCAGTTCTTC	CASSQEVAGRYNEQFF
-	TRBJ2-5	TRBV2	TRBD2	TGTGCCAGCAGTGATTTTGGACTAGCGGGTGGTGTGATCGAGACCCAGTACTTC	CASSDFGLAGGVIETQYF
-	TRBJ2-3	TRBV4-2	TRBD2	TGTGCCAGCAGCCAAGACCCGCGGGACTACCCTACAGATACGCAGTATTTT	CASSQDPRDYPTDTQYF
-	TRBJ1-2	TRBV5-1	TRBD1	TGCGCCAGCAGCCCCGCCCCGGACAGGGACTGGGGCTACACCTTC	CASSPAPDRDWGYTF
few	TRBJ2-7	TRBV27	-	TGTGCCAGCAGTGACCCAATGAACAGGAGCTCCTACGAGCAGTACTTC	CASSDPMNRSSYEQYF
-	TRBJ2-7	TRBV7-9	-	TGTGCCAGCAGCTTTAATTTACCCACGGGCGAGCAGTACTTC	CASSFNLPTGEQYF
-	TRBJ2-3	TRBV14	TRBD2	TGTGCCAGCAGCCGTAACGTTGGACTAGCGGGCACAGATACGCAGTATTTT	CASSRNVGLAGTDTQYF
-	TRBJ1-2	TRBV5-1	TRBD1	TGCGCCAGCAGCTTGGCTCCGGGACAGACTAACTATGGCTACACCTTC	CASSLAPGQTNYGYTF
-	TRBJ1-6	TRBV5-8	-	TGTGCCAGCAGTAGGCGGGTAGGAAATTCACCCCTCCACTTT	CASSRRVGNSPLHF
-	TRBJ2-7	TRBV6-1	TRBD1	TGTGCCAGCAGTGGATTTCGGGACAGGGGTTACGAGCAGTACTTC	CASSGFRDRGYEQYF
-	TRBJ1-4	TRBV7-2	-	TGTGCCAGCAGCTTAAGGGAGGGGAGTGCTAATGAAAAACTGTTTTTT	CASSLREGSANEKLFF
-	TRBJ2-1	TRBV5-6	-	TGTGCCAGCAGCTTGGGAGGGTTTGGCGGGATTTCCTACAATGAGCAGTTCTTC	CASSLGGFGGISYNEQFF
-	TRBJ1-1	TRBV28	-	TGTGCCAGCAAACATCCCACTGAAGCTTTCTTT	CASKHPTEAFF
-	TRBJ1-5	TRBV7-8	TRBD1	TGTGCCAGCAGCCGTCGACAGGGAAGTCAGCCCCAGCATTTT	CASSRRQGSQPQHF
once	TRBJ2-7	TRBV5-4	TRBD2	TGTGCCAGCAGCTCAGGACTAGAGTTCTACGAGCAGTACTTC	CASSSGLEFYEQYF
-	TRBJ2-1	TRBV19	TRBD1	TGTGCCAGTAGTACGGGGACAGACATTATTGATGAGCAGTTCTTC	CASSTGTDIIDEQFF
-	TRBJ1-2	TRBV30	-	TGTGCCTGGGGGGGGAGAGACTACACCTTC	CAWGGRDYTF
-	TRBJ2-7	TRBV23-1	TRBD1	TGCGCCAGCAGTCAATACGGGACAGGGGGCTTCTACGAGCAGTACTTC	CASSQYGTGGFYEQYF
-	TRBJ2-7	TRBV7-2	-	TGTGCCAGCAGCTTAGGACCGTCGGACAGAACCTACGAGCAGTACTTC	CASSLGPSDRTYEQYF
-	TRBJ2-7	TRBV28	TRBD2	TGTGCCAGCACTCCTACGCGAGCGGGAGCCTACGAGCAGTACTTC	CASTPTRAGAYEQYF
-	TRBJ2-3	TRBV7-9	TRBD2	TGTGCCAGCAGCGGTGGAGGCGGGGGGGGCCTGAATACGCAGTATTTT	CASSGGGGGGLNTQYF
-	TRBJ1-1	TRBV7-3	-	TGTGCCAGCAGCTTAGGGGGCACGAACACTGAAGCTTTCTTT	CASSLGGTNTEAFF
-	TRBJ2-1	TRBV6-7	TRBD2	TGTGCCAGCACCGACGGACTAGAACTCTACAATGAGCAGTTCTTC	CASTDGLELYNEQFF
-	TRBJ2-2	TRBV10-3	TRBD1	TGTGCCATCAACAAGGACAGGGAGAACACCGGGGAGCTGTTTTTT	CAINKDRENTGELFF
-	TRBJ2-3	TRBV7-9	TRBD1	TGTGCCAGCAGCCCTTGGGACAGGGTGATCGCAGATACGCAGTATTTT	CASSPWDRVIADTQYF
-	TRBJ2-2	TRBV7-6	TRBD2	TGTGCCAGCAGCCCGGTTCGCGGGAGGGCCTTCGGGGAGCTGTTTTTT	CASSPVRGRAFGELFF
-	TRBJ1-5	TRBV19	-	TGTGCCAGTAGTATAGGGCAGGGTGTAGATAGCAATCAGCCCCAGCATTTT	CASSIGQGVDSNQPQHF
-	TRBJ2-7	TRBV27	TRBD1	TGTGCCAGCAGTGTGATGGGACAGGGGACCTACGAGCAGTACTTC	CASSVMGQGTYEQYF